The present TCR beta chain was sequenced within a study of blood T cell repertoires in COVID-19. Study overall: T cells, B-cell-depleted T cells, or PBMCs provided the cDNA or gDNA that served as material.

CDR1 and CDR2 from the germline V gene are SGHVS and FQNEAQ. This CDR3 is 12 amino acids long. V lost 3 bases and J lost 5, with 7 bases in between. In the original analysis: The authors estimated nucleated cell counts from reference gene primer amplification. Profiled with immunoSEQ multiplex PCR; TCRdb holds only in-frame clones, not every one. That table furnishes V, J and clone size, whereas the DNA furnished D and trimming. The sample shows about 160,000 clones, roughly 80% of them seen only once. Individuals drawn from under 30 US areas were about 18 to 100 years old. Cohort 3 recovery required two negative PCRs, clearance, or symptom resolution. This clone was observed once.

The source is a woman in her fifties or sixties who had recovered from COVID-19. The chain recombines TRBV7-8 with TRBJ1-1; D gene unclear. The sequenced material came from PBMCs or T cells enriched from blood (not recorded which). The CDR3 DNA is TGTGCCAGCAGCTTGACATGGACTGAAGCTTTCTTT. Encoded protein: CASSLTWTEAFF.